Following are 13 T cell receptor beta chains from one sample sequenced in a study of shared clonotypes between healthy human individuals. Method: immunoSEQ multiplex PCR; TCRdb's copy keeps in-frame clones and lacks some. Of more than 2,000,000 clones listed, roughly 92% are singletons. Sequenced input: naive CD4+ T cells sorted from blood. Subset defined: CD45RA+ positively selected. The source is a man in his late teens or twenties in good health.

The chain has TRBV2 and TRBJ1-2; no definite D call. The CDR3 is made up of 16 amino acids. The germline V gene has CDR1 SNHLY and CDR2 FYNNEI. Trimming removed 2 bases from V and 4 bases from J, with 17 bases in between. DNA of the CDR3: TGTGCCAGCAGTGAAAACATTGGGGTTTTCGGCTATGGCTACACCTTC. Translating it yields CASSENIGVFGYGYTF.

This clone appeared a few times. Other nucleotide sequences from this sample produce the same CDR3. V is TRBV7-2 and J is TRBJ2-7; D is unclear. Trimming stripped 5 bases from V and 0 bases from J, with 8 bases between. The CDR3 runs to 13 residues. Germline CDR1 reads SGHTA; CDR2 reads FQGNSA. CDR3 amino acids: CASSPYSSYEQYF. The CDR3, as DNA: TGTGCCAGCAGCCCGTATAGCTCCTACGAGCAGTACTTC. The variable domain in full, with the rest retrieved from reference TRBV7-2 and TRBJ2-7, is GAGVSQSPSNKVTEKGKDVELRCDPISGHTALYWYRQSLGQGLEFLIYFQGNSAPDKSGLPSDRFSAERTGGSVSTLTIQRTQQEDSAVYLCASSPYSSYEQYFGPGTRLTVT.

The chain employs TRBV7-6 and TRBJ2-5; D possibly uses TRBD1 or TRBD2 (5 bases each). Between the trimmed V and J ends, which lost 5 bases and 4 bases, there was a span of 14 bases. CDR3 length equals 14 residues. Germline V gene lookup returns CDR1 SGHVS and CDR2 FNYEAQ. DNA of the CDR3: TGTGCCAGCAGCCTAGTGGGTGGGGGAGAGACCCAGTACTTC. Translated: CASSLVGGGETQYF.

This clone was picked up one time. The V call is TRBV7-8, the J call TRBJ1-6; 7 bases are shared with TRBD1. The V gene's germline CDR1 is SGHVS and CDR2 FQNEAQ. V trimming: 0 bases; J trimming: 9 bases; junction bases outside the gene matches: 8. The CDR3 covers 16 residues. The DNA of the CDR3 is TGTGCCAGCAGCTTAGCAGACAGGGATTTGGGTTCACCCCTCCACTTT. It codes for CASSLADRDLGSPLHF.

This clone was counted a single time. V and J are TRBV5-1 and TRBJ2-2; 7 positions match TRBD1. The CDR3 consists of 16 residues. Per the germline V gene, CDR1 is SGHRS and CDR2 is YFSETQ. The junction had 8 bases not matched to a gene; V was cut back by 5 bases and J by 1 base. CDR3 sequence reads: CASRSDRAQNTGELFF. The CDR3 DNA reads TGCGCCAGCAGAAGCGACAGGGCACAGAACACCGGGGAGCTGTTTTTT.

The V and J genes are TRBV11-3 and TRBJ2-3; 15 nucleotides line up with TRBD2. From germline, CDR1 is SGHNT and CDR2 YENEEA. The CDR3 is 18 residues long. V lost 3 bases, J lost 0 bases, and 4 bases stayed unmatched. The CDR3 loop is CASSLGLAGGSSTDTQYF. In DNA form, the CDR3 reads TGTGCCAGCAGCTTGGGACTAGCGGGGGGATCTAGCACAGATACGCAGTATTTT.

The V call is TRBV19, the J call TRBJ2-1, with TRBD1 matching 7 bases. This CDR3 comprises 15 residues. The J segment lost 1 base and the V segment lost 3 bases, leaving 3 bases of the junction unmatched. Germline CDR1 is LNHDA and CDR2 is SQIVND (reference sequence). The CDR3 is CASSIEGASYNEQFF. CDR3 in DNA: TGTGCCAGTAGTATCGAGGGGGCTTCCTACAATGAGCAGTTCTTC.

CDR3 sequence reads: CASSLGGTTNEKLFF. Here the CDR3 DNA reads TGTGCCAGCAGCTTGGGGGGGACAACTAATGAAAAACTGTTTTTT. The V gene is TRBV5-8, the J gene TRBJ1-4; TRBD1 might be the D (5 bases). CDR1 is SGHTS and CDR2 is YDEGEE in the germline V gene. V was trimmed by 0 bases and J by 0 bases, leaving 6 bases between them. The CDR3 runs 15 residues.

The J gene is TRBJ1-1, the V gene TRBV19; 10 bases agree with TRBD1. V lost 3 bases and J lost 1; bases outside the gene matches: 8. The CDR3 covers 17 residues. Looked up from germline, CDR1 is LNHDA and CDR2 is SQIVND (reference sequence). For the CDR3, the DNA is TGTGCCAGTAGTATGTTTCCGACAGGGGGCAGGAACACTGAAGCTTTCTTT. Its protein product is CASSMFPTGGRNTEAFF.

Concerning this clone itself: In the same sample, other DNA sequences code for this CDR3. The chain is built from TRBV19 and TRBJ2-1, with D perhaps matching TRBD2 (6 bases). V was cut by 3 bases and J by 9 bases, with 6 bases left in between. CDR3 size: 11 residues. CDR1 LNHDA and CDR2 SQIVND come from the germline V gene (reference sequence). This CDR3 is CASSIGGEQFF. CDR3 nucleotide sequence: TGTGCCAGTAGTATCGGGGGTGAGCAGTTCTTC.

Comments on this clone: The same CDR3 arises from other DNA sequences in this sample as well. The chain uses TRBV6-1 and TRBJ1-6; D ambiguous. The CDR3 covers 14 residues. V was trimmed by 0 bases and J by 3 bases, leaving 3 bases between them. From germline, CDR1 is MNHNS and CDR2 SASEGT. CDR3: CASSEAGYNSPLHF. DNA of the CDR3: TGTGCCAGCAGTGAAGCGGGCTATAATTCACCCCTCCACTTT.

This clone was seen only once. The rearrangement uses TRBV6-6 and TRBJ2-7, with 8 bases fitting TRBD1. Germline V gene data show CDR1 as MNHNY and CDR2 as SVGAGI (reference sequence). V gave up 2 bases and J gave up 6 bases; unmatched junction bases: 6. The CDR3 extends over 14 amino acids. CDR3 coding DNA: TGTGCCAGCAGTTACGGAACCGGGACAGGCGAGCAGTACTTC. Encoded protein: CASSYGTGTGEQYF.

V is TRBV5-1 and J is TRBJ2-1, with TRBD1 identical over 7 bases. V lost 0 bases, J lost 7 bases, and 7 bases stayed unmatched. Germline lookup yields CDR1 SGHRS and CDR2 YFSETQ. This CDR3 has 15 residues. The CDR3 loop reads CASSLEPGQKNEQFF. CDR3 DNA sequence: TGCGCCAGCAGCTTGGAACCGGGACAGAAGAATGAGCAGTTCTTC.